This T cell receptor (beta chain) was sequenced during a study of blood T cells in healthy people across ages. Study details: T cells yielded about one barcoded beta molecule per two cells through template switching.

The authors ran a second PCR of roughly 6 to 12 cycles using a sample-barcoded 5' primer and a J-beta primer mix. Carrying 12 random nucleotides, a template-switch adaptor labeled each individual cDNA molecule. MiXCR was run by TCRdb on the 5' RACE reads, yielding one entry per CDR3 protein. This repertoire shows 1.4 million to 1.5 million distinct CDR3 sequences, roughly 40% found once; its top ten account for roughly 8.2%. Looked up from germline, CDR1 is MNHNY and CDR2 is SVGAGI (reference sequence). V dropped 6 bases and J dropped 6 bases, with 15 bases sitting between them. This CDR3 comprises 14 residues.

This clonotype was sampled from a young woman in good health. The rearrangement links TRBV6-6 to TRBJ1-5; perhaps TRBD1 as D (6 bases). Sequencing used blood. DNA for the CDR3: TGTGCCAGCAGGGGACAAACAGAAAGTCAGCCCCAGCATTTT. It is translated as CASRGQTESQPQHF.